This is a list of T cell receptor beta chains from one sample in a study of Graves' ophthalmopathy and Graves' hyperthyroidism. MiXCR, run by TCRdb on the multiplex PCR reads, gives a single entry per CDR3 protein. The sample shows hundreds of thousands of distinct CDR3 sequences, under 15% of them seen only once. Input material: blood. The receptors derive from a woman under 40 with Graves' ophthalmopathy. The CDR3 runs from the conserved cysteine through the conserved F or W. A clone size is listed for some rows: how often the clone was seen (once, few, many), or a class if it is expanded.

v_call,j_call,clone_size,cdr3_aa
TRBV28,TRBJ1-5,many,CASTPGQRYNQPQHF
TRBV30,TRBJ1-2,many,CACLGTGVIYGYTF
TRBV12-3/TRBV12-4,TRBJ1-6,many,CASSLRVNSPLHF
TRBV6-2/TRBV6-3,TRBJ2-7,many,CASSYTPGTGVYEQYF
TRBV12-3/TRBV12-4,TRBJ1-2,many,CASRRRTGGENYGYTF
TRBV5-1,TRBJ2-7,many,CASSLALRDSYEQYF
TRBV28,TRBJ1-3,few,CASSRNRAGNTIYF
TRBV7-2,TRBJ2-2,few,CASSSSGRRTGELFF
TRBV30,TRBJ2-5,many,CAWSGGLAGLRETQYF
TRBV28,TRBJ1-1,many,CASSSRTEEAFF
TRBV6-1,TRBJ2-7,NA,CASRARLAGSYEQYF